This entry describes one TCR beta chain. Only in-frame clones appear in the TCRdb table, and some are missing; sequencing was by immunoSEQ multiplex PCR. The sample includes hundreds of thousands of clones, around four fifths of them seen just once. The sample belongs to a study of cytotoxic CD8 clonotypes in ibrutinib-treated CLL. The CDR3 covers 15 residues. Germline V lookup: CDR1 SGHVS, CDR2 FQNEAQ. The ends were cut back, 1 base at V and 7 bases at J, with 16 bases in the middle. The receptor's source is a human donor with chronic lymphocytic leukemia. The chain couples TRBV7-8 to TRBJ2-5; D gene ambiguous. This specimen consisted of PBMCs, obtained before ibrutinib treatment. The chain's CDR3 is CASSLDAVKLGTQYF. The CDR3 DNA is TGTGCCAGCAGCTTAGATGCGGTAAAATTGGGGACCCAGTACTTC. The complete variable domain, with remaining parts taken from reference TRBV7-8 and TRBJ2-5, reads GAGVSQSPRYKVAKRGQDVALRCDPISGHVSLFWYQQALGQGPEFLTYFQNEAQLDKSGLPSDRFFAERPEGSVSTLKIQRTQQEDSAVYLCASSLDAVKLGTQYFGPGTRLLVL.